This T cell receptor beta chain was identified during a study of T cell repertoires in cytomegalovirus infection. TCRdb redid the calling of the reads with MiXCR, one entry per CDR3 protein. The sample includes about 480,000 distinct CDR3 sequences, 25% to 35% seen only once; the top ten take about 17%. Comment on this clonotype: Its antigen is not identified.

The germline V gene encodes CDR1 SQVTM and CDR2 ANQGSEA. The V gene lost 4 bases and the J gene lost 4 bases, with 13 bases spanning the gap. The CDR3 totals 13 residues. The V call is TRBV29-1, the J call TRBJ2-5; a weak D match, TRBD1 (5 bases). The specimen comprised cultured PBMCs, sampled from culture after CMV antigen stimulation. The clonotype comes from a human donor in good health (CMV status not recorded). Some clones in this sample may be carry-over from other donors' samples. This CDR3 is CSVGQITRETQYF. The DNA for the CDR3 is TGCAGCGTTGGACAGATTACACGAGAGACCCAGTACTTC.